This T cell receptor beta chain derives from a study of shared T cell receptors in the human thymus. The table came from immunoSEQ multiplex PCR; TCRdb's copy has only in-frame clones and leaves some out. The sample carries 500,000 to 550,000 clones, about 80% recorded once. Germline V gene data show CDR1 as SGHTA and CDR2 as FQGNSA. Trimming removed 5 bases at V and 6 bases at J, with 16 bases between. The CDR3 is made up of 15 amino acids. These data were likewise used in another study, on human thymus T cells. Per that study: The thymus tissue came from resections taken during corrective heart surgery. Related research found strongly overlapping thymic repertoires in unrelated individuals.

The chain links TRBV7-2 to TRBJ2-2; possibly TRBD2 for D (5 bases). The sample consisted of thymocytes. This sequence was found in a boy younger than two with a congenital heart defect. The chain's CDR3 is CASSPTGSSAGELFF. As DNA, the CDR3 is TGTGCCAGCAGCCCTACGGGGTCGAGCGCCGGGGAGCTGTTTTTT.